This entry describes one TCR beta chain. Its cognate antigen is unknown. This entry comes from a study of glioma-infiltrating T cells after dendritic cell vaccination. About the research overall: Autologous tumor lysate-pulsed dendritic cell vaccination was given between about 2003 and 2013. Study-wide points: Estimated pretreatment TIL content predicted outcome after dendritic cell vaccination.

Selection required adequate fresh-frozen tumor tissue plus more than two years' survival data. TCRdb's table, derived via immunoSEQ multiplex PCR, lists solely in-frame clones and lacks some. The sample holds about 30,000 clones; roughly 90% are singletons and the top ten take less than 2.5%. Deletions cut 6 bases from V and 8 bases from J, with 16 bases between. The CDR3 consists of 13 residues. Germline loops: CDR1 MNHNS, CDR2 SASEGT. The rearrangement uses TRBV6-1 and TRBJ1-2; unclear D gene. Sample: blood, taken before dendritic cell vaccination. The TCR was taken from a human donor with glioblastoma. This chain's CDR3 is CASSNYPRGGYTF. CDR3 sequence (DNA): TGTGCCAGCAGCAACTACCCCCGCGGAGGCTACACCTTC.